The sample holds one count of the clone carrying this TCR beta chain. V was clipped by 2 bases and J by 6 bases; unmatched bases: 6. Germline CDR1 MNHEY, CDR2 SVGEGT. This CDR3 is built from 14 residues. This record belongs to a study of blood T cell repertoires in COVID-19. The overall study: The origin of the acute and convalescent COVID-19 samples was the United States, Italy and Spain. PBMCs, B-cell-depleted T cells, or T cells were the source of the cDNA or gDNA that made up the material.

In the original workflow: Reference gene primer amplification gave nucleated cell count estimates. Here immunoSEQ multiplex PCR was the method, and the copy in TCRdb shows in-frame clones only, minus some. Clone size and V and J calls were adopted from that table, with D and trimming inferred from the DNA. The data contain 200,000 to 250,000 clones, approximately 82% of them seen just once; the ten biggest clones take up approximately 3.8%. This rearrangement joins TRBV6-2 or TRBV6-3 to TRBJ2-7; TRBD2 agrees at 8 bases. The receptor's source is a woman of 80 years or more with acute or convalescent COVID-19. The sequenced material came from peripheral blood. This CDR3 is CASSYRISGAEQYF. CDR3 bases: TGTGCCAGCAGTTACCGGATTAGCGGGGCCGAGCAGTACTTC.